Below are 27 T cell receptor beta chains sequenced from a single sample in a study of molecular identifiers for immune sequencing clone quantification. TCRdb called the PCR reads again in MiXCR, with one record for every CDR3 protein. The table records approximately 590,000 distinct CDR3 sequences, 25% of them present only once. Sequencing used naive CD8+ T cells from blood, with Jurkat cell RNA spiked in. Specified subset: FACS-sorted CD8+CD4-CCR7+CD45RA+ naive T cells. Source of these receptors: a human donor in good health. Some libraries in this study had Jurkat cell RNA spiked in.

This clonotype appeared many times. The chain is built from TRBV4-2 and TRBJ2-1; TRBD2 matches 8 bases. J lost 9 bases, V lost 0 bases, and 7 bases had no gene match. Germline CDR1 LGHNA, CDR2 YNFKEQ. There are 15 residues in the CDR3. The CDR3 region is CASSQDPGTSTEQFF. CDR3 nucleotides: TGTGCCAGCAGCCAAGATCCAGGGACTAGTACTGAGCAGTTCTTC.

This clonotype was observed a handful of times. The chain carries TRBV5-5 and TRBJ2-7; D call uncertain. CDR1 is SGHKS and CDR2 is YYEKEE in the germline V gene (reference sequence). The CDR3 runs 15 residues. With 0 bases removed from V and 6 bases from J, the gap between germline ends came to 16 bases. The CDR3 spells CASSLVSQGPTEQYF. CDR3 DNA sequence: TGTGCCAGCAGCTTGGTGTCGCAAGGGCCTACCGAGCAGTACTTC.

The chain has TRBV2 and TRBJ1-1; 8 positions agree with TRBD1. The V gene's germline CDR1 is SNHLY and CDR2 FYNNEI. V shed 6 bases, J shed 5 bases, and the junction held 8 bases outside the gene matches. CDR3 size: 14 residues. The CDR3 loop reads CASRLGQGVTEAFF. CDR3 nucleotides: TGTGCCAGCAGACTCGGACAGGGCGTGACTGAAGCTTTCTTT.

This chain connects TRBV29-1 to TRBJ2-7; perhaps TRBD1 as D (7 bases). This CDR3 is built from 15 residues. V lost 0 bases and J lost 1, with 13 bases in between. CDR1 is SQVTM and CDR2 is ANQGSEA in the germline V gene. The CDR3 DNA reads as TGCAGCGTTGAAGATGAGGAGGGGGCTTCCTACGAGCAGTACTTC. Amino acids: CSVEDEEGASYEQYF.

A note on this clonotype: This may come from a read error, since a much larger clone is one base off. V usage is TRBV28 and J usage is TRBJ2-7; D not certain. This CDR3 comprises 12 residues. In germline, CDR1 is MDHEN, CDR2 SYDVKM. The CDR3 region is CASTRSPYEQCF. In DNA form, the CDR3 reads TGTGCCAGTACAAGGAGCCCCTACGAGCAGTGCTTC.

This clonotype showed up just a few times. The V call is TRBV11-2, the J call TRBJ2-7, with D possibly matching TRBD2 (5 bases). The V and J ends lost 8 bases and 2 bases respectively, with 16 bases between them. Per germline, CDR1 SGHAT and CDR2 FQNNGV. The CDR3 has 14 amino acids. Here the CDR3 reads CASGSGGRPYEQYF. For the CDR3, the DNA is TGTGCCAGCGGCTCTGGAGGCAGACCCTACGAGCAGTACTTC.

Comments on this clonotype: Just one base apart from a much larger clone, this may be a read error. The CDR3 here is CASSLGRQANSPLHF. As DNA, the CDR3 is TGCGCCAGCAGCCTTGGGAGACAGGCTAATTCACCCCTCCACTTT. V usage is TRBV4-1 and J usage is TRBJ1-6; D possibly corresponds to TRBD1 (6 bases). Germline assignment: CDR1 MGHRA and CDR2 YSYEKL. The CDR3 spans 15 residues. V gave up 4 bases and J gave up 6 bases, with 13 bases separating them.

This chain connects TRBV30 to TRBJ2-1, with D possibly called TRBD1 or TRBD2 (5 bases each). CDR3 length: 13 amino acids. Trimming removed 4 bases from V and 7 bases from J, with 14 bases in between. Germline V CDR1 and CDR2: GTSNPN, SVGIG (reference sequence). The CDR3 region is CAWKGRGCNEQFF. The CDR3 DNA follows: TGTGCCTGGAAGGGTCGGGGCTGTAATGAGCAGTTCTTC.

This clonotype was detected only a few times. This sequence joins TRBV14 and TRBJ2-1; D possibly corresponds to TRBD2 (6 bases). Trimming removed 0 bases from V and 0 bases from J, with 12 bases in between. Looked up from germline, CDR1 is SGHDN and CDR2 is FVKESK. This CDR3 has 17 amino acids. CDR3 in amino acids: CASSQERGLGSYNEQFF. CDR3 nucleotides: TGTGCCAGCAGCCAAGAACGGGGACTCGGCTCCTACAATGAGCAGTTCTTC.

This clonotype was seen at least ten times. The gene calls are TRBV13 and TRBJ1-1; D gene uncertain. The CDR3 length is 13 residues. Germline V gene lookup returns CDR1 PRHDT and CDR2 FYEKMQ (reference sequence). Trimming removed 0 bases from V and 11 bases from J, with 13 bases in between. The CDR3 nucleotides are TGTGCCAGCAGCTTAGGCCTAAGGGATTCCGCTTTCTTT. This sequence encodes CASSLGLRDSAFF.

This sequence joins TRBV4-1 and TRBJ2-7; no clear D gene. The CDR3 extends over 17 amino acids. The V and J ends lost 4 bases and 2 bases respectively, with 21 bases between them. Per the germline V gene, CDR1 is MGHRA and CDR2 is YSYEKL. The DNA of the CDR3 is TGCGCCAGCAGCCTCCTGGTTGGGGTAACCCCTGCCTACGAGCAGTACTTC. Translated, it gives CASSLLVGVTPAYEQYF.

Ten or more counts support this clonotype. The gene calls are TRBV12-5 and TRBJ2-3, with 8 nucleotides matching TRBD1. Germline V gene data show CDR1 as LGHNT and CDR2 as FRNRAP. The length of the CDR3 is 15 residues. The V gene end was trimmed by 8 bases and the J gene end by 3 bases; junction bases not matched to a gene: 10. The CDR3 DNA sequence: TGTGCTAGTCAAGAAAGACAGGGGAGGACAGATACGCAGTATTTT. Translation: CASQERQGRTDTQYF.

In this sample, this clonotype turned up once. Germline and junction disagree at one end, which may indicate a read error. This sequence joins TRBV7-8 and TRBJ1-4, with 9 positions matching TRBD1. Germline CDR1 is SGHVS and CDR2 is FQNEAQ. This CDR3 has 17 amino acids. Here the CDR3 reads CASSLKTGQGSNEKLFF. The CDR3 nucleotides read TGTGCCAGCAGCTTAAAGACGGGACAGGGTTCTAACGAAAAACTGTTTTTT.

A word on this clonotype: A single base separates this from a much larger clone, so it may be a read error. V usage is TRBV7-6 and J usage is TRBJ2-4; 10 bases match TRBD2. V dropped 1 base and J dropped 0; count of bases not matched to a gene: 6. Germline V CDR1 and CDR2: SGHVS, FNYEAQ. CDR3 length: 18 amino acids. CDR3 sequence (DNA): TGTGCCAGCAGCTTAGGGCCGGGACTAGCGTTAGCCAAAAACATTCAGTACTTC. Its translation: CASSLGPGLALAKNIQYF.

The J gene is TRBJ2-7, the V gene TRBV7-9; D remains ambiguous. This CDR3 has 13 amino acids. The V end was cut by 2 bases, the J end by 5 bases, with 10 bases between. Germline V CDR1 and CDR2: SEHNR, FQNEAQ (reference sequence). For the CDR3, the DNA is TGTGCCAGCAGCTTAAATAACAGCCACGAGCAGTACTTC. Translating gives CASSLNNSHEQYF. Full variable domain (missing parts from reference TRBV7-9 and TRBJ2-7): DTGVSQNPRHKITKRGQNVTFRCDPISEHNRLYWYRQTLGQGPEFLTYFQNEAQLEKSRLLSDRFSAERPKGSFSTLEIQRTEQGDSAMYLCASSLNNSHEQYFGPGTRLTVT.

This clonotype was detected many times. The rearrangement joins TRBV5-1 to TRBJ2-7; 7 bases line up with TRBD2. The germline V gene encodes CDR1 SGHRS and CDR2 YFSETQ. Trimming took 0 bases from V and 2 from J; bases not matched to a gene: 2. The CDR3 length is 14 residues. In nucleotides, the CDR3 is TGCGCCAGCAGCTTGGAGGCGGGAGCCTACGAGCAGTACTTC. It encodes CASSLEAGAYEQYF. Looking up the rest from reference TRBV5-1 and TRBJ2-7 gives the full variable domain: KAGVTQTPRYLIKTRGQQVTLSCSPISGHRSVSWYQQTPGQGLQFLFEYFSETQRNKGNFPGRFSGRQFSNSRSEMNVSTLELGDSALYLCASSLEAGAYEQYFGPGTRLTVT.

The J gene is TRBJ2-7, the V gene TRBV9; 11 bases agree with TRBD2. Trimming took 0 bases from V and 2 from J; bases not matched to a gene: 4. The V gene's germline CDR1 is SGDLS and CDR2 YYNGEE. The CDR3 runs 16 residues. CDR3 residues: CASSVVAGGPPYEQYF. Here the CDR3 DNA reads TGTGCCAGCAGCGTAGTAGCGGGAGGGCCCCCCTACGAGCAGTACTTC.

The chain recombines TRBV19 with TRBJ1-6; D gene ambiguous. The CDR3 sequence is 15 residues long. Germline V lookup: CDR1 LNHDA, CDR2 SQIVND (reference sequence). V was trimmed by 3 bases and J by 6 bases, leaving 12 bases between them. CDR3 residues: CASSILLRGNSPLHF. For the CDR3, the DNA is TGTGCCAGTAGTATCCTTCTACGGGGTAATTCACCCCTCCACTTT.

Concerning this clonotype itself: A single base separates this from a much larger clone, so it may be a read error. CDR3 protein: CASSPSSGALDTQYF. In nucleotides, the CDR3 is TGTGCCAGCAGCCCCTCTAGCGGGGCCTTAGATACGCAGTATTTT. The chain employs TRBV6-5 and TRBJ2-3, with 9 bases lining up with TRBD2. Germline V gives CDR1 MNHEY, CDR2 SVGAGI. V shed 6 bases, J shed 5 bases, and the junction held 9 bases outside the gene matches. The CDR3 contains 15 residues.

This clonotype has ten or more counts. The chain uses TRBV7-8 and TRBJ2-7; D gene uncertain. The CDR3 contains 14 residues. With 5 bases removed from V and 0 bases from J, the gap between germline ends came to 11 bases. CDR1 SGHVS and CDR2 FQNEAQ come from the germline V gene. The CDR3 spells CASSVGYSSYEQYF. CDR3 DNA: TGTGCCAGCAGCGTAGGGTACAGCTCCTACGAGCAGTACTTC.

This clonotype was observed many times. This chain links TRBV6-2 or TRBV6-3 with TRBJ2-6, with 8 bases matching TRBD1. The germline gives CDR1 MNHEY, CDR2 SVGEGT. The CDR3 covers 16 residues. The ends lost 11 bases at V and 0 bases at J; junction bases unmatched: 9. CDR3: CAGARDRPSGANVLTF. The CDR3 DNA reads TGTGCCGGGGCCCGGGACAGGCCCTCTGGGGCCAACGTCCTGACTTTC.

The chain is built from TRBV24-1 and TRBJ2-2; no clear D. The CDR3 extends over 14 amino acids. The V end was cut by 2 bases, the J end by 6 bases, with 9 bases between. CDR1 and CDR2 from the germline V gene are KGHDR and SFDVKD. The CDR3 nucleotides read TGTGCCACCAGTGATTCGACCGACTCCGGGGAGCTGTTTTTT. It yields the protein CATSDSTDSGELFF.

This clonotype was counted ten times or more. This chain uses TRBV23-1 with TRBJ2-2; no clear D. TRBV23-1 is an ORF, with its function uncertain. This CDR3 has 13 amino acids. Trimming left V 6 bases short and J 2 bases short, with 7 bases between. CDR3 coding DNA: TGCGCCAGCAGGGTGTCTAACACCGGGGAGCTGTTTTTT. Encoded protein: CASRVSNTGELFF.

This clonotype is a singleton in its sample. A much more abundant neighbour one base away suggests this may be a read error. V and J are TRBV12-3 or TRBV12-4 and TRBJ2-7; 7 nucleotides match TRBD1. The CDR3 length is 13 residues. CDR3 sequence reads: CASSTGVVDERYF. Here the CDR3 DNA reads TGTGCCAGCAGTACAGGGGTCGTGGACGAGCGGTACTTC.

The table lists this clonotype with a few counts. The rearrangement links TRBV6-2 or TRBV6-3 to TRBJ2-3; 13 bases align to TRBD2. The germline V gene has CDR1 MNHEY and CDR2 SVGEGT. V shed 0 bases and J 5 bases; nucleotides not matched to a gene: 2. The CDR3 is 16 amino acids. The CDR3 here is CASSYSTSGRLDTQYF. In DNA, the CDR3 is TGTGCCAGCAGTTACTCGACTAGCGGGAGGTTAGATACGCAGTATTTT.

The sample holds many counts of this clonotype. The CDR3, as DNA: TGTGCCAGCAGTTCCCGGGACAGGATCACAGATACGCAGTATTTT. Translated: CASSSRDRITDTQYF. The chain couples TRBV6-2 or TRBV6-3 to TRBJ2-3, with 8 positions matching TRBD1. This CDR3 has 15 amino acids. Germline V gene lookup returns CDR1 MNHEY and CDR2 SVGEGT. V gave up 4 bases and J gave up 2 bases; unmatched junction bases: 5.

The chain uses TRBV7-9 and TRBJ1-2; D gene uncertain. V lost 5 bases and J lost 5, with 12 bases in between. Germline values: CDR1 SEHNR, CDR2 FQNEAQ (reference sequence). The CDR3 has 13 amino acids. CDR3 nucleotide sequence: TGTGCCAGCAGCCGGACGGACCCTTATGGCTACACCTTC. This translates into CASSRTDPYGYTF.